This passage covers 23 T cell receptor beta chains from one sample sequenced in a study of a mutant IDH1 vaccine in newly diagnosed glioma (dated by TCRdb to 2020 to 2022). To prepare the library, the immunoSEQ multiplex PCR assay was applied. TCRdb took over this immuneACCESS table, retaining in-frame rearrangements with V and J assigned. Such tables are incomplete; in checked studies, under half of the missing clones stem from an unresolved V gene, and the remainder is unexplained. The sample records over 80,000 clones, 75% to 90% of which are singletons. The top ten hold roughly 5.6% of the sample. What these receptors recognize is not known. The time point label, read with the paper, signifies: week 47, end of study. Each vaccine dose, consisting of 300 ug of a 20-mer mutant IDH1 peptide in Montanide, was administered subcutaneously with topical imiquimod. The input for sequencing was PBMCs, taken from a glioma patient whose treatment included an IDH1 peptide vaccine. These receptors were obtained from a middle-aged man with glioma.

The V call is TRBV19, the J call TRBJ2-5; weak D call: TRBD1 (6 bases). CDR1 is LNHDA and CDR2 is SQIVND in the germline V gene (reference sequence). Trimming stripped 4 bases from V and 4 bases from J, with 16 bases between. CDR3 size: 15 residues. The CDR3 reads CASSRGLDSAETQYF. The CDR3, as DNA: TGTGCCAGTAGTAGGGGGCTCGATTCGGCAGAGACCCAGTACTTC.

This sequence joins TRBV7-2 and TRBJ1-1; no definite D call. CDR1 is SGHTA and CDR2 is FQGNSA in the germline V gene. Trimming left V 0 bases short and J 5 bases short, with 13 bases between. The CDR3 runs 15 residues. The DNA of the CDR3 is TGTGCCAGCAGCTTAGCCCAGCGGGGAGGGACTGAAGCTTTCTTT. Residues: CASSLAQRGGTEAFF.

This chain connects TRBV2 to TRBJ2-1, with D unclear. The CDR3 totals 13 residues. V gave up 6 bases and J gave up 4 bases, with 10 bases separating them. CDR1 and CDR2 (germline): SNHLY, FYNNEI. Written as DNA, the CDR3 is TGTGCCAGCAGGATGACTCGATACAATGAGCAGTTCTTC. This sequence encodes CASRMTRYNEQFF.

The chain employs TRBV7-6 and TRBJ2-7, with 10 nucleotides matching TRBD1. The V segment lost 6 bases and the J segment 3 bases; nucleotides outside the gene matches: 8. The germline CDR1 and CDR2 sequences are SGHVS and FNYEAQ. This CDR3 spans 15 amino acids. DNA for the CDR3: TGTGCCAGCAGTTCCGGACAGGGGGGTCGCTACGAGCAGTACTTC. This sequence encodes CASSSGQGGRYEQYF.

V gene TRBV10-2 combines with J gene TRBJ1-1; 8 bases agree with TRBD1. Germline V gene lookup returns CDR1 WSHSY and CDR2 SAAADI. CDR3 size: 14 residues. J was trimmed by 8 bases and V by 5 bases; bases with no gene match: 10. CDR3 in DNA: TGCGCCAGCAGTCCTCGGACAGGGCATGGGGAAGCTTTCTTT. Translated: CASSPRTGHGEAFF.

This chain joins TRBV5-1 and TRBJ1-2; 7 nucleotides match TRBD1. The CDR3 has 16 amino acids. Germline assignment: CDR1 SGHRS and CDR2 YFSETQ. After removal of 4 bases from V and 1 base from J, the junction contained 10 bases not matched to a gene. In nucleotides, the CDR3 is TGCGCCAGCAGCCCCGGGACAGAATTTTTTAACTATGGCTACACCTTC. It specifies CASSPGTEFFNYGYTF.

The rearrangement links TRBV7-6 to TRBJ1-3; no clear D. Germline CDR1 and CDR2: SGHVS and FNYEAQ. The CDR3 covers 15 residues. V was cut by 5 bases and J by 0 bases, with 11 bases left in between. CDR3 sequence (DNA): TGTGCCAGCAGCCCCGATGGGAGCTCTGGAAACACCATATATTTT. Protein sequence: CASSPDGSSGNTIYF.

This clone was seen a few times. The chain employs TRBV19 and TRBJ1-1; D gene unclear. There are 15 residues in the CDR3. From germline, CDR1 is LNHDA and CDR2 SQIVND (reference sequence). V was pared by 7 bases and J by 5 bases, with 20 bases between. Written as DNA, the CDR3 is TGTGCCAGTATAGATCCTTGGGCTGTTGAGACTGAAGCTTTCTTT. Its translation: CASIDPWAVETEAFF.

This chain links TRBV5-6 with TRBJ1-6; D is ambiguous. The CDR3 length is 13 residues. The V and J ends lost 1 base and 5 bases respectively, with 4 bases between them. Germline assignment: CDR1 SGHDT and CDR2 YYEEEE. The CDR3 loop is CASSLQNNSPLHF. CDR3 DNA sequence: TGTGCCAGCAGCTTGCAGAATAATTCACCCCTCCACTTT.

The chain carries TRBV2 and TRBJ2-1; 8 positions match TRBD2. The CDR3 has 15 amino acids. V dropped 2 bases and J dropped 5; count of bases not matched to a gene: 5. CDR1 is SNHLY and CDR2 is FYNNEI in the germline V gene. The CDR3 is CASSELSGGNNEQFF. CDR3 DNA sequence: TGTGCCAGCAGTGAACTCAGCGGGGGAAACAATGAGCAGTTCTTC.

The chain links TRBV11-2 to TRBJ2-1; D is undetermined. The CDR3 totals 11 residues. Germline loops: CDR1 SGHAT, CDR2 FQNNGV. Trimming shortened V by 5 bases and J by 8 bases, and 7 bases separated the two germline ends. As DNA, the CDR3 is TGTGCCAGCAGCCTCCTGGATGAGCAGTTCTTC. It is translated as CASSLLDEQFF. The variable domain in full, completed from reference TRBV11-2 and TRBJ2-1, reads EAGVAQSPRYKIIEKRQSVAFWCNPISGHATLYWYQQILGQGPKLLIQFQNNGVVDDSQLPKDRFSAERLKGVDSTLKIQPAKLEDSAVYLCASSLLDEQFFGPGTRLTVL.

This clone was seen a few times. The J gene is TRBJ1-1, the V gene TRBV9; no definite D call. Germline loops: CDR1 SGDLS, CDR2 YYNGEE. Between the trimmed V and J ends, which lost 0 bases and 7 bases, there was a span of 10 bases. This CDR3 spans 13 amino acids. CDR3 region: CASSVVAGSEAFF. The CDR3 DNA is TGTGCCAGCAGCGTAGTGGCGGGCAGTGAAGCTTTCTTT.

A few counts support this clone. The junction departs from germline at one end; a sequencing error may be responsible. The chain is built from TRBV18 and TRBJ1-5; D gene ambiguous. Looked up from germline, CDR1 is KGHSH and CDR2 is LQKENI. This CDR3 region has 12 residues. CDR3 loop: CASSQSGEPQHF. The CDR3 DNA reads TGTGCCAGTTCACAGTCCGGGGAGCCCCAGCATTTT. Using reference TRBV18 and TRBJ1-5 for the parts outside the CDR3, the full variable domain is NAGVMQNPRHLVRRRGQEARLRCSPMKGHSHVYWYRQLPEEGLKFMVYLQKENIIDESGMPKERFSAEFPKEGPSILRIQQVVRGDSAAYFCASSQSGEPQHFGDGTRLSIL.

This rearrangement joins TRBV19 to TRBJ2-7; TRBD1 is a possible D gene (7 bases). CDR1 and CDR2 from the germline V gene are LNHDA and SQIVND (reference sequence). This CDR3 spans 12 amino acids. Trimming pared 3 bases from V and 6 bases from J, leaving 9 bases between. CDR3 loop: CASSIRGAEQYF. CDR3 coding DNA: TGTGCCAGTAGTATCAGGGGGGCCGAGCAGTACTTC.

V and J are TRBV6-5 and TRBJ2-5; D perhaps matches TRBD2 (6 bases). CDR1 is MNHEY, CDR2 SVGAGI, per germline. The CDR3 extends over 14 amino acids. V was trimmed by 0 bases and J by 5 bases, leaving 10 bases between them. The CDR3 is CASSYSGGWETQYF. The CDR3 DNA is TGTGCCAGCAGTTACTCAGGAGGGTGGGAGACCCAGTACTTC.

The chain links TRBV2 to TRBJ2-3, with a possible D match to TRBD2 (5 bases). Between the trimmed V and J ends, which lost 4 bases and 0 bases, there was a span of 11 bases. Germline V CDR1 and CDR2: SNHLY, FYNNEI. This CDR3 is built from 15 residues. CDR3 in DNA: TGTGCCAGCAGTGGGATAGCGACTAGCACAGATACGCAGTATTTT. Amino acids: CASSGIATSTDTQYF. Full variable domain (outside the CDR3, taken from reference TRBV2 and TRBJ2-3): EPEVTQTPSHQVTQMGQEVILRCVPISNHLYFYWYRQILGQKVEFLVSFYNNEISEKSEIFDDQFSVERPDGSNFTLKIRSTKLEDSAMYFCASSGIATSTDTQYFGPGTRLTVL.

The chain links TRBV19 to TRBJ2-5; 10 nucleotides align to TRBD2. The CDR3 totals 14 residues. Germline V gene sequence: CDR1 LNHDA, CDR2 SQIVND (reference sequence). V shed 7 bases and J 1 base; nucleotides not matched to a gene: 3. CDR3 protein: CASKASGSQETQYF. CDR3 nucleotide sequence: TGTGCCAGTAAAGCTAGCGGGAGCCAAGAGACCCAGTACTTC.

The chain uses TRBV6-4 and TRBJ2-5; 7 nucleotides align to TRBD1. Germline V gene data show CDR1 as MRHNA and CDR2 as SNTAGT. The V segment lost 6 bases and the J segment 4 bases; nucleotides outside the gene matches: 11. This CDR3 has 15 amino acids. CDR3 protein: CASSPSGTAPETQYF. The CDR3 DNA follows: TGTGCCAGCAGCCCATCCGGGACAGCCCCAGAGACCCAGTACTTC.

J is TRBJ2-5 and V is TRBV5-4, with D unclear. The CDR3 totals 14 residues. V was shortened by 3 bases and J by 3 bases, with 12 bases between the two germline ends. CDR1 and CDR2 from the germline V gene are SGHNT and YYREEE (reference sequence). In DNA form, the CDR3 reads TGTGCCAGCAGCTCCCGGACGACGGAAGAGACCCAGTACTTC. Translating gives CASSSRTTEETQYF.

This sequence joins TRBV21-1 and TRBJ2-2. TRBV21-1 represents a pseudogene. The CDR3 extends over 17 amino acids. CDR3 coding DNA: TGTGCCAGCAGCAACCCACAGGGAGGCGGTAACACCGGGGAGCTGTTTTTT. It specifies CASSNPQGGGNTGELFF.

This chain joins TRBV7-9 and TRBJ2-3; TRBD2 agrees at 8 bases. Unmatched junction bases numbered 4, after V lost 5 bases and J lost 0 bases. Per the germline V gene, CDR1 is SEHNR and CDR2 is FQNEAQ (reference sequence). The CDR3 has 15 residues. The CDR3 DNA reads TGTGCCAGCAGCCCAGCGGGAGTAAGCACAGATACGCAGTATTTT. Protein sequence: CASSPAGVSTDTQYF.

This chain connects TRBV18 to TRBJ1-4; no clear D gene. This CDR3 has 16 residues. Germline V gene lookup returns CDR1 KGHSH and CDR2 LQKENI. The V end lost 3 bases, the J end lost 6 bases, and 17 bases lay between the germline ends. The CDR3 nucleotides read TGTGCCAGCTCACCTTATGCAACGGCTCGGGATGAAAAACTGTTTTTT. Protein product: CASSPYATARDEKLFF.

V and J are TRBV25-1 and TRBJ2-3, with unresolved D. Looked up from germline, CDR1 is MGHDK and CDR2 is SYGVNS. V shed 6 bases and J shed 2 bases, with 6 bases lying between them. CDR3 length: 12 residues. CDR3 nucleotide sequence: TGTGCCAGCAGAGAAATCACAGATACGCAGTATTTT. It is translated as CASREITDTQYF.